The rows below give T cell receptor beta chains drawn from one sample of a study of CD8 T cells in Susac syndrome. TCRdb ran MiXCR on the immunoSEQ multiplex PCR reads and lists one entry per CDR3 protein. The sample lists about 120,000 distinct CDR3 sequences; about 93% were seen once. The specimen was CD8+ T cells from PBMCs. These receptors all stem from a human donor with Susac syndrome. Each CDR3 is given with its conserved first and last residue. Each record gives: J gene, D gene, clone size, V gene, CDR3 DNA, CDR3 protein. A D gene is named only where the DNA matches it firmly. Clone size appears in some rows only: once, few, many, or a class for an expanded clone.

TRBJ2-7,NA,NA,TRBV20-1,TGCAGTGCTAGAGATTTCGAGCTAGGCTACGAGCAGTACTTC,CSARDFELGYEQYF
TRBJ2-1,NA,NA,TRBV7-3,TGTGCCAGCAGCTTCCGGGGCCTTAGAAATGAGCAGTTCTTC,CASSFRGLRNEQFF
TRBJ2-7,TRBD2,NA,TRBV5-4,TGTGCCAGCAGCTCCGGCCTAGCGGGAGGCGAGCAGTACTTC,CASSSGLAGGEQYF
TRBJ1-2,NA,NA,TRBV27,TGTGCCAGCAGTTTAGTCCCACAGAGCTATGGCTACACCTTC,CASSLVPQSYGYTF
TRBJ2-1,TRBD2,NA,TRBV11-2,TGTGCCAGCAGGACTAGCGGGGGCTGGGAACAGCGGTTCTTC,CASRTSGGWEQRFF
TRBJ2-7,NA,NA,TRBV7-9,TGTGCCAGCAACCAAGATGGGGGGCTGACCTACGAGCAGTACTTC,CASNQDGGLTYEQYF
TRBJ1-1,NA,NA,TRBV5-6,TGTGCCAGCAGCTTTCGGTCAGGGGCTGCTGAAGCTTTCTTT,CASSFRSGAAEAFF
TRBJ2-7,NA,once,TRBV12-3/TRBV12-4,TGTGCCAGCAGTTTAGGGGTAAAAAGCGAGCAGTACTTC,CASSLGVKSEQYF
TRBJ1-1,NA,NA,TRBV30,TGTGCCTGGAATTCGGCTGGAGGCACTGAAGCTTTCTTT,CAWNSAGGTEAFF
TRBJ2-2,TRBD1,NA,TRBV20-1,TGCAGTGCTCCCCGGGACAGGGCCATCGGGGAGCTGTTTTTT,CSAPRDRAIGELFF
TRBJ2-1,NA,NA,TRBV4-3,TGCGCCAGCAGCCAAGAGGGCTCTAGCAATGTCGACAATGAGCAGTTCTTC,CASSQEGSSNVDNEQFF
TRBJ2-1,TRBD1,once,TRBV5-5,TGTGCCAGCAGGGGGACAGGGGGCAATGAGCAGTTCTTC,CASRGTGGNEQFF
TRBJ2-7,NA,NA,TRBV10-2,TGCGCCGCTCTGGACAGCGCGTCAACCTACGAGCAGTACTTC,CAALDSASTYEQYF
TRBJ1-3,NA,NA,TRBV6-5,TGTGCCAGCAGTTACAGCGGAACCGGCCTCTCTGGAAACACCATATATTTT,CASSYSGTGLSGNTIYF
TRBJ2-7,NA,NA,TRBV20-1,TGCAGTGCTAGAGACGATCAGGCCTACGAGCAGTACTTC,CSARDDQAYEQYF
TRBJ2-5,TRBD1,NA,TRBV5-1,TGCGCCAGCAGCACCGGGACAGGGACGGAGACCCAGTACTTC,CASSTGTGTETQYF
TRBJ1-1,NA,NA,TRBV7-9,TGTGCCAGCAGCTTAGGACATTTGAACACTGAAGCTTTCTTT,CASSLGHLNTEAFF